The rows below give T cell receptor beta chains drawn from one sample of a study of spatial heterogeneity in lung cancer. From the 5' RACE reads, TCRdb called clonotypes with MiXCR, one entry per CDR3 protein. The sample has about 92,000 distinct CDR3 sequences, approximately 12% seen once; the top ten hold under 50%. The sequences come from PBMCs, collected at surgery. These receptors were taken from a male donor with early-stage non-small cell lung cancer. The CDR3 runs from the conserved cysteine through the conserved F or W. D genes are given only for firm matches.

TRBV2,.,CASSQAYEETQYF
TRBV20-1,.,CSATGSPGTNYEQYF
TRBV2,TRBD2,CASLGTSNTGELFF
TRBV30,.,CAWRQGSYNEQFF
TRBV9,.,CASSVGGRAFYNEQFF
TRBV20-1,TRBD2,CSARAAGTSMWQFF
TRBV20-1,.,CSARDTERGDTGELFF
TRBV20-1,TRBD2,CSASAQGLATETQYF
TRBV4-3,.,CASSQEDGSYEQYF
TRBV12-3/TRBV12-4,.,CASSYGNTIYF
TRBV4-3,.,CASSQDQGEGYGYTF
TRBV11-2,.,CASSLARGPPGEQYF
TRBV27,TRBD1,CASSLAGGGFLAEAFF
TRBV29-1,.,CSATRTLMNTEAFF
TRBV12-3/TRBV12-4,TRBD1,CASSLYRGQNYGYTF
TRBV18,TRBD2,CASSPPLAGGPNEQFF
TRBV5-1,.,CASTNPGDTGELFF
TRBV12-3/TRBV12-4,TRBD2,CASSLGSLAGGSTDTQYF
TRBV5-1,TRBD2,CASSGGGLGSLYEQYF
TRBV6-1,.,CASSEVGATSHF
TRBV24-1,TRBD2,CATSKSGLAGVETQYF
TRBV5-1,.,CASRLTSAGRTGELFF
TRBV10-3,.,CATRGDTQYF
TRBV7-2,TRBD1,CASRSGTGSVSSPLHF
TRBV29-1,.,CSASGVGANEQFF
TRBV20-1,TRBD1,CSARETGRRQPQHF
TRBV6-2/TRBV6-3,TRBD2,CASKLDGGADTQYF
TRBV18,.,CASSREENYGYTF
TRBV28,.,CASSLGGTNTGELFF
TRBV7-9,TRBD2,CASILAGGPGKNIQYF
TRBV6-5,TRBD2,CASSRTSGDLTQYF
TRBV4-1,.,CASSQTGTANYGYTF
TRBV27,TRBD1,CASSPGQGIMNTEAFF
TRBV6-2/TRBV6-3,TRBD1,CASRRDRGENEQFF
TRBV7-9,.,CASSLGQMNTEAFF
TRBV29-1,TRBD2,CSAGLAGVREQYF
TRBV7-9,.,CASSFAYTGELFF
TRBV15,.,CATGMGRGRNQPQHF
TRBV20-1,.,CSARDQGGGKDTQYF
TRBV6-6,TRBD2,CASTGTSNQETQYF
TRBV29-1,.,CSVDAADTQYF
TRBV3-1,.,CASSYNVAGNTIYF
TRBV10-3,TRBD2,CAISPPSGRGNEQFF
TRBV28,.,CASSLRRRSETQYF
TRBV7-2,.,CASSLGGTSTDTQYF
TRBV11-3,.,CASSSQGETQYF
TRBV6-2/TRBV6-3,TRBD1,CASSFDRALYEQYF
TRBV5-1,.,CASSSLGLAVNNEQFF
TRBV5-1,TRBD2,CASSLASLAGPYNEQFF
TRBV7-9,.,CASSLDGSNYNEQFF
TRBV7-2,TRBD2,CASSLLAGSSYEQYF
TRBV6-2/TRBV6-3,.,CASSPDPRGAFF
TRBV28,.,CASSLGARVTEAFF
TRBV28,.,CASREQSSENTIYF
TRBV5-1,TRBD1,CASSLEGTALTYEQYF
TRBV29-1,.,CSVEDPRGDHYGYTF